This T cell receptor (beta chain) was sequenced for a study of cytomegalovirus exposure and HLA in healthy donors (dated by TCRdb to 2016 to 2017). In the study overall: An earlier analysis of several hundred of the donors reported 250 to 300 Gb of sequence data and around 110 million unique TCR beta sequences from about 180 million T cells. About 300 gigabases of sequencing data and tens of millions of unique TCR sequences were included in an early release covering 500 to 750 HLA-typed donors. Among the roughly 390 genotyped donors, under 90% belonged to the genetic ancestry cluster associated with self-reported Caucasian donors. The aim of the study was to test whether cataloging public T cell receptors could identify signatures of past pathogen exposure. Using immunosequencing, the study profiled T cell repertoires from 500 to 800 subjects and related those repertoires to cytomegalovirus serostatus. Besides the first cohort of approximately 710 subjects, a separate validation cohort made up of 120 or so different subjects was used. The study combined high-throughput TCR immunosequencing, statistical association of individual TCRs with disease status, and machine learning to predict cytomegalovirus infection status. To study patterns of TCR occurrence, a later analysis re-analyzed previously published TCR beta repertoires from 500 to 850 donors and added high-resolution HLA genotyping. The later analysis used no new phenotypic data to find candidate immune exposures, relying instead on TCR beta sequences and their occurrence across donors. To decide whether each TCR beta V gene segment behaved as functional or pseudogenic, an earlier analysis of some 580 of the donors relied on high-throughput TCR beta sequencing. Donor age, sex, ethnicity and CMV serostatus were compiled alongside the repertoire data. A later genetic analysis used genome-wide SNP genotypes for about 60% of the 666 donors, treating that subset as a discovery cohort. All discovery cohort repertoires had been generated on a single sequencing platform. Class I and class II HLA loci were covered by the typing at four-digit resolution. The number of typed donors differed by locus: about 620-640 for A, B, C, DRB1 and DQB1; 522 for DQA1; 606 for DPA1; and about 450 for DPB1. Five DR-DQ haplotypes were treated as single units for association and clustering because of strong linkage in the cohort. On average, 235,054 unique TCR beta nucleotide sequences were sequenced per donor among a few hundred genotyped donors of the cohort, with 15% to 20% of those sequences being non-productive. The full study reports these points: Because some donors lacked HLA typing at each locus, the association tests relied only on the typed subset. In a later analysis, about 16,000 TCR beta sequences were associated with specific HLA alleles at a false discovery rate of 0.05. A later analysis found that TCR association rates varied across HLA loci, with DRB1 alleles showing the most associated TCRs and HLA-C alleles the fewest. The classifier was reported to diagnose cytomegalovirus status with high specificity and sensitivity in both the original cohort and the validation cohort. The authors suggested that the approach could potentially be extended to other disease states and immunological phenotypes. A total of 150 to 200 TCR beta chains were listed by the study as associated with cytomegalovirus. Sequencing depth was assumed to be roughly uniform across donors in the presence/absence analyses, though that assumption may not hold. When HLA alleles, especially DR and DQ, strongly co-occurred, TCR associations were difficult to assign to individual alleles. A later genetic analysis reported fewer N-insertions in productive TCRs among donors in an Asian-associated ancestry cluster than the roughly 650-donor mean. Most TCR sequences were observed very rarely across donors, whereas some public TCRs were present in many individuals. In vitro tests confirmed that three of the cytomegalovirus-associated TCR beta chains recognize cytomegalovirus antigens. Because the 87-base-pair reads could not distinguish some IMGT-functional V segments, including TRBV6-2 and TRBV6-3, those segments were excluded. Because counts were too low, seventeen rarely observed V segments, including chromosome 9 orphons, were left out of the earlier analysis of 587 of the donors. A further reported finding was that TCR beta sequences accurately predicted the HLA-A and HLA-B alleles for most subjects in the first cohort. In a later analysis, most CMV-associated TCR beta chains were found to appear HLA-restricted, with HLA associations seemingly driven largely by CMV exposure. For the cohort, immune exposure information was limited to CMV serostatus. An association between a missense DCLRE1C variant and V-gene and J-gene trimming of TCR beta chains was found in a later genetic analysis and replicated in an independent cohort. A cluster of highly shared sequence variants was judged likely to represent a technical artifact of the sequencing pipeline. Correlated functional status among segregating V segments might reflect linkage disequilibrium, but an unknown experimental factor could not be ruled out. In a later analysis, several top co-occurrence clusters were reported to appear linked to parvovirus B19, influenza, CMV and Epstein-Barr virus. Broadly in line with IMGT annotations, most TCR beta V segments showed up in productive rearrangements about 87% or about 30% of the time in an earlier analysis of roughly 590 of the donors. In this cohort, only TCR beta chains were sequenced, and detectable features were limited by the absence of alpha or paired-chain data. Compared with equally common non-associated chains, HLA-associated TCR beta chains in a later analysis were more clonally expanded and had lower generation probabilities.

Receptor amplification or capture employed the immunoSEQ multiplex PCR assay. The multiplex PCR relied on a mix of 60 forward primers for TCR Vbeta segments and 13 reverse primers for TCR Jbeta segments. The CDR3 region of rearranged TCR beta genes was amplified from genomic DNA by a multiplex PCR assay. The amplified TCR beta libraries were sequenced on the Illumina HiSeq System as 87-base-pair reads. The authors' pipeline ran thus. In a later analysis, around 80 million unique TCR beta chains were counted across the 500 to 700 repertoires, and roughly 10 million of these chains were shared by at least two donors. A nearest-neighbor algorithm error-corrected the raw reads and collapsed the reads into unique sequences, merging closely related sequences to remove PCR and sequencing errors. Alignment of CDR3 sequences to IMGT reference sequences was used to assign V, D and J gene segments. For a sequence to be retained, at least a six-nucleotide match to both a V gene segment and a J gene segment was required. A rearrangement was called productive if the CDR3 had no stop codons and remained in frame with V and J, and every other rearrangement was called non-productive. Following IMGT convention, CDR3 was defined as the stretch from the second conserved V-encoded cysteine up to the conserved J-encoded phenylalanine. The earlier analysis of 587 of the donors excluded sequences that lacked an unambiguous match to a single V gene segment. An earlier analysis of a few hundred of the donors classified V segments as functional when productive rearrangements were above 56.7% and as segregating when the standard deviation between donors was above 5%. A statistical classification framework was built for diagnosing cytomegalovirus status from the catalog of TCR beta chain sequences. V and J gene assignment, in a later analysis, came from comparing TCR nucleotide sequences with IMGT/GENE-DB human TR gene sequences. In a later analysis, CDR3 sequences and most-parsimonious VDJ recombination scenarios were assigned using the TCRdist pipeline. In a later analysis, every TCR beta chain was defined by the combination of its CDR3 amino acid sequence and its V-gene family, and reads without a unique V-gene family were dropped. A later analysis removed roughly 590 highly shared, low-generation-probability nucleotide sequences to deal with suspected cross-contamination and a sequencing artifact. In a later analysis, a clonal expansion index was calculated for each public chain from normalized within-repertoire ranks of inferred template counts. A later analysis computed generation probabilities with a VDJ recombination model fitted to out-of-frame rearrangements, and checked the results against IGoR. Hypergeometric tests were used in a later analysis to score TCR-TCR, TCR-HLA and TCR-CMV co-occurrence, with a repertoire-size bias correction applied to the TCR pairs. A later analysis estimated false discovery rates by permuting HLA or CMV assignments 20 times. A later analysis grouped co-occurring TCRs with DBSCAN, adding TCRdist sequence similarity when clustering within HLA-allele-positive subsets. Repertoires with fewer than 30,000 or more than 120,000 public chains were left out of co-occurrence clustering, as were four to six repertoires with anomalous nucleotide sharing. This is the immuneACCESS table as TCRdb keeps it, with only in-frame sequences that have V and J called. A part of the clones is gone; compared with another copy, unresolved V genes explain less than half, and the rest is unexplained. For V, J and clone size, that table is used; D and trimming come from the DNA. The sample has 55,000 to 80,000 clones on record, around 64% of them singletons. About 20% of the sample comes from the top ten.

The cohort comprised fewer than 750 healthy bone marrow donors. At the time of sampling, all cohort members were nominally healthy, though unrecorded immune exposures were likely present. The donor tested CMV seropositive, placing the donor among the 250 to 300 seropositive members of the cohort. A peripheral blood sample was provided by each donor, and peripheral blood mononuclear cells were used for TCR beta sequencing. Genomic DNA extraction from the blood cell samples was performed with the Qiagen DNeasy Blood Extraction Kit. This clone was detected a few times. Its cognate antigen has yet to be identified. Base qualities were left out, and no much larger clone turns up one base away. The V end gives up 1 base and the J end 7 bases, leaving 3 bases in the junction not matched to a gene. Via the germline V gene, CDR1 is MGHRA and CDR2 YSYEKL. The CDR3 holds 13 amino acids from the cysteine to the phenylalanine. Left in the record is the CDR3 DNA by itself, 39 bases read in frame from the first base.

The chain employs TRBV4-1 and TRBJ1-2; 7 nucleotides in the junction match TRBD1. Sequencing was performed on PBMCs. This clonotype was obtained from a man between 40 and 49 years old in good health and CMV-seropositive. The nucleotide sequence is TGCGCCAGCAGCCAAGGACAGGGCTTTGGCTACACCTTC. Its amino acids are CASSQGQGFGYTF.